This is a list of T cell receptor beta chains from one sample in a study of T cells in Graves' hyperthyroidism and ophthalmopathy. TCRdb reprocessed the multiplex PCR reads via MiXCR and lists one record per CDR3 protein. The table records under 400,000 distinct CDR3 sequences, around 13% of them present only once. Source material: blood. These receptors originate from a woman between 18 and 29 years old with Graves' hyperthyroidism. CDR3s include the opening cysteine and the closing phenylalanine or tryptophan. A D gene is named only where the DNA matches it firmly. Clone size appears in some rows only: once, few, many, or a class for an expanded clone.

TRBJ1-5,NA,NA,TRBV19,CASSIVRADYIPQHF,TGTGCCAGTAGTATAGTCCGGGCAGATTATATCCCCCAGCATTTT
TRBJ1-5,NA,TRBD1,TRBV11-2,CASSHRGAGQPQHF,TGTGCCAGCAGCCACAGGGGAGCCGGACAGCCCCAGCATTTT
TRBJ2-7,many,NA,TRBV2,CASIKASNSYEQYF,TGTGCCAGCATAAAGGCCAGTAACTCCTACGAGCAGTACTTC
TRBJ2-7,many,NA,TRBV28,CASSLYGDPYEQYF,TGTGCCAGCAGTTTATACGGTGACCCCTACGAGCAGTACTTC
TRBJ2-5,NA,TRBD1,TRBV4-1,CASGTDGIIDRGRETQYF,TGCGCCAGCGGAACGGATGGGATCATAGACAGGGGGCGAGAGACCCAGTACTTC
TRBJ1-5,few,TRBD1,TRBV19,CASSFGQDSNQPQHF,TGTGCCAGTAGTTTCGGACAGGATAGCAATCAGCCCCAGCATTTT
TRBJ2-3,many,NA,TRBV5-1,CASSSPEGSDTQYF,TGCGCCAGCAGCTCCCCCGAGGGGTCAGATACGCAGTATTTT
TRBJ1-4,few,NA,TRBV19,CASSDERGQGNEKLFF,TGTGCCAGTAGTGACGAGCGGGGGCAAGGGAATGAAAAACTGTTTTTT
TRBJ1-5,many,TRBD1,TRBV12-3/TRBV12-4,CASSPGGTGIGQPQHF,TGTGCCAGCAGCCCGGGCGGGACAGGGATCGGGCAGCCCCAGCATTTT
TRBJ2-2,many,NA,TRBV9,CASSVGLGTGELFF,TGTGCCAGCAGCGTAGGCCTCGGGACCGGGGAGCTGTTTTTT
TRBJ1-6,many,TRBD1,TRBV20-1,CSAGTGNSPLHF,TGCAGTGCTGGGACAGGAAATTCACCCCTCCACTTT
TRBJ1-2,few,NA,TRBV28,CASNTPFYGYTF,TGTGCCAGCAACACACCGTTCTATGGCTACACCTTC
TRBJ1-1,many,TRBD1,TRBV12-3/TRBV12-4,CASTRTGRNTEAFF,TGTGCCAGCACCCGGACAGGAAGGAACACTGAAGCTTTCTTT
TRBJ2-5,few,TRBD2,TRBV7-9,CASSLAGSGGAETQYF,TGTGCCAGCAGCTTAGCGGGGAGCGGGGGGGCGGAGACCCAGTACTTC
TRBJ1-3,many,NA,TRBV7-2,CASSLKVDSGNTIYF,TGTGCCAGCAGCCTAAAAGTCGACTCTGGAAACACCATATATTTT
TRBJ1-2,many,NA,TRBV3-1,CASSQVTDGYTF,TGTGCCAGCAGCCAAGTGACGGATGGCTACACCTTC
TRBJ1-4,many,TRBD1,TRBV7-8,CASSPIEGQGQKLFF,TGTGCCAGCAGCCCGATAGAGGGACAGGGCCAAAAACTGTTTTTT
TRBJ2-3,many,TRBD2,TRBV7-9,CASSEGTSGSLTDTQYF,TGTGCCAGCAGCGAAGGGACTAGCGGGAGTTTGACAGATACGCAGTATTTT
TRBJ2-2,many,NA,TRBV12-3/TRBV12-4,CASSRPGGSGELFF,TGTGCCAGCAGCCGACCTGGCGGGTCCGGGGAGCTGTTTTTT
TRBJ1-2,many,NA,TRBV14,CASSQIGNYGYTF,TGTGCCAGCAGCCAAATAGGCAACTATGGCTACACCTTC
TRBJ2-1,many,TRBD2,TRBV6-1,CASRAVTSVYNEQFF,TGTGCCAGCCGGGCGGTAACTAGCGTCTACAATGAGCAGTTCTTC
TRBJ1-2,many,NA,TRBV12-3/TRBV12-4,CASSLRGAPYGYTF,TGTGCCAGCAGTTTGCGGGGGGCGCCGTATGGCTACACCTTC
TRBJ1-1,NA,TRBD1,TRBV20-1,CSDDRVNTEAFF,TGCAGTGATGACAGGGTGAACACTGAAGCTTTCTTT
TRBJ1-4,NA,NA,TRBV19,CASSTRRGVREKLFF,TGTGCCAGTAGTACCCGACGTGGGGTCAGAGAAAAACTGTTTTTT
TRBJ2-2,many,NA,TRBV2,CASIGTLANTGELFF,TGTGCCAGCATAGGAACCCTAGCGAACACCGGGGAGCTGTTTTTT